A selection of T cell receptor beta chains follows, all from one sample in a study of OX40 agonist ivuxolimab in advanced cancers. Libraries were prepared by immunoSEQ multiplex PCR; TCRdb keeps only in-frame clonotypes and omits some of them. The data hold around 5,600 clones, with approximately 80% observed a single time. Sample: CD4+ or CD8+ T cells sorted from blood, taken in a trial of the OX40 agonist ivuxolimab. The receptor set was obtained from an adult with an advanced solid tumor such as melanoma, head and neck, liver or kidney cancer. Each CDR3 is given with its conserved first and last residue. The D gene is left open where the match is weak. Clone size appears in some rows only: once, few, many, or a class for an expanded clone.

j_gene	abundance	v_gene	d_gene	CDR3aa	CDR3nt
TRBJ2-1	once	TRBV29-1	-	CSVDRGVEQFF	TGCAGCGTTGATCGGGGCGTTGAGCAGTTCTTC
TRBJ1-2	-	TRBV28	TRBD1	CASSLEGAPYGYTF	TGTGCCAGCAGTTTGGAGGGGGCGCCTTATGGCTACACCTTC
TRBJ2-6	once	TRBV2	TRBD1	CASSEGTGITGANVLTF	TGTGCCAGCAGTGAGGGGACAGGGATTACGGGGGCCAACGTCCTGACTTTC
TRBJ2-4	-	TRBV6-4	TRBD2	CASTERELAKNIQYF	TGTGCCAGCACCGAGCGGGAGTTAGCCAAAAACATTCAGTACTTC
TRBJ2-5	-	TRBV6-5	-	CASSYVAGETQYF	TGTGCCAGCAGTTACGTGGCAGGGGAGACCCAGTACTTC
TRBJ1-4	-	TRBV27	TRBD1	CASSLRGRGEKLFF	TGTGCCAGCAGTTTAAGGGGGCGCGGTGAAAAACTGTTTTTT
TRBJ2-7	-	TRBV10-3	-	CAIGGDSSYEQYF	TGTGCCATCGGGGGGGACAGTTCCTACGAGCAGTACTTC
TRBJ1-1	-	TRBV1	-	CTSSQAPEGVAFF	TGCACCAGCAGCCAAGCACCTGAGGGAGTTGCTTTCTTT
TRBJ2-2	-	TRBV5-1	-	CATGKRWTGELFF	TGCGCCACTGGTAAGCGGTGGACCGGGGAGCTGTTTTTT
TRBJ2-2	-	TRBV27	-	CASRQTNTGELFF	TGTGCCAGCAGACAGACGAACACCGGGGAGCTGTTTTTT
TRBJ2-5	few	TRBV29-1	-	CSVEDPSGRILGTQYF	TGCAGCGTTGAAGACCCAAGCGGACGCATCCTAGGGACCCAGTACTTC
TRBJ1-2	few	TRBV7-9	-	CASSSADWCYGYTF	TGTGCCAGCAGCTCGGCAGACTGGTGCTATGGCTACACCTTC
TRBJ1-1	-	TRBV6-1	TRBD1	CASSIQGASTEAFF	TGTGCCAGCAGTATACAGGGGGCGAGCACTGAAGCTTTCTTT
TRBJ2-5	-	TRBV27	TRBD1	CASSPSALTGVEETQYF	TGTGCCAGCAGTCCATCAGCATTGACAGGGGTGGAGGAGACCCAGTACTTC
TRBJ1-5	-	TRBV4-1	-	CASSASSEGGSNQPQHF	TGCGCCAGCAGCGCCTCCTCGGAGGGAGGGAGCAATCAGCCCCAGCATTTT
TRBJ2-5	once	TRBV7-9	-	CASSPGREQETQYF	TGTGCCAGTTCGCCGGGACGAGAGCAAGAGACCCAGTACTTC
TRBJ2-2	-	TRBV27	-	CASSLWGIGELFF	TGTGCCAGCAGTTTATGGGGGATCGGGGAGCTGTTTTTT
TRBJ2-1	-	TRBV19	TRBD1	CASSIDRATGFYNEQFF	TGTGCCAGTAGTATAGATAGAGCGACAGGGTTTTACAATGAGCAGTTCTTC
TRBJ2-2	-	TRBV5-1	-	CATMSGATGELFF	TGCGCCACCATGTCGGGGGCCACCGGGGAGCTGTTTTTT
TRBJ1-2	-	TRBV4-2	TRBD1	CASSPGSPDRGLDGYTF	TGTGCCAGCAGCCCCGGTTCCCCGGACAGGGGGCTAGATGGCTACACCTTC
TRBJ2-1	-	TRBV27	TRBD1	CASSSSTGSAYNEQFF	TGTGCCAGCAGTTCCTCGACAGGGTCCGCCTACAATGAGCAGTTCTTC
TRBJ1-1	-	TRBV4-1	TRBD1	CASSHGDRGNTEAFF	TGCGCCAGCAGCCACGGGGACAGGGGGAACACTGAAGCTTTCTTT
TRBJ1-2	-	TRBV5-1	TRBD1	CASSLDAGGFYGYTF	TGCGCCAGCAGCTTGGATGCAGGGGGATTCTATGGCTACACCTTC
TRBJ1-2	-	TRBV2	TRBD1	CASSAGQGERLNYGYTF	TGTGCCAGCAGTGCCGGACAGGGGGAAAGGTTAAACTATGGCTACACCTTC
TRBJ2-2	few	TRBV6-4	TRBD1	CASSDSKGAHTGELFF	TGTGCCAGCAGTGACTCGAAGGGGGCCCACACCGGGGAGCTGTTTTTT
TRBJ2-1	-	TRBV9	-	CASSATGTGDEQFF	TGTGCCAGCAGCGCAACAGGGACTGGTGATGAGCAGTTCTTC
TRBJ1-1	large	TRBV7-9	-	CASSLRQDMNTEAFF	TGTGCCAGCAGCTTAAGACAAGATATGAACACTGAAGCTTTCTTT
TRBJ2-1	-	TRBV5-5	TRBD1	CASSGRQGFEQFF	TGTGCCAGCAGCGGAAGACAGGGGTTTGAGCAGTTCTTC
TRBJ2-7	-	TRBV29-1	TRBD2	CSVEDRNGRSGYEQYF	TGCAGCGTTGAAGATCGGAACGGGAGGAGTGGCTACGAGCAGTACTTC
TRBJ2-2	-	TRBV27	-	CASQRWTSNTGELFF	TGTGCCAGCCAGCGGTGGACATCGAACACCGGGGAGCTGTTTTTT
TRBJ1-1	-	TRBV10-1	-	CASSESPGRGSEAFF	TGCGCCAGCAGTGAGTCCCCAGGCAGAGGATCTGAAGCTTTCTTT
TRBJ1-1	-	TRBV2	-	CASSYRPNTEAFF	TGTGCCAGCAGCTACAGGCCGAACACTGAAGCTTTCTTT
TRBJ2-1	-	TRBV6-1	-	CASRRDNGQFF	TGTGCCAGCCGACGGGACAATGGGCAGTTCTTC
TRBJ2-7	-	TRBV7-9	TRBD1	CASSRSAGTGLLEQYF	TGTGCCAGCAGCCGCAGTGCCGGGACAGGCCTTCTCGAGCAGTACTTC
TRBJ2-7	-	TRBV5-6	-	CASSQMAGLDHEQYF	TGTGCCAGCAGTCAGATGGCGGGATTAGACCACGAGCAGTACTTC
TRBJ2-2	-	TRBV7-9	-	CASSLGSGELFF	TGTGCCAGCAGCTTGGGGTCCGGGGAGCTGTTTTTT